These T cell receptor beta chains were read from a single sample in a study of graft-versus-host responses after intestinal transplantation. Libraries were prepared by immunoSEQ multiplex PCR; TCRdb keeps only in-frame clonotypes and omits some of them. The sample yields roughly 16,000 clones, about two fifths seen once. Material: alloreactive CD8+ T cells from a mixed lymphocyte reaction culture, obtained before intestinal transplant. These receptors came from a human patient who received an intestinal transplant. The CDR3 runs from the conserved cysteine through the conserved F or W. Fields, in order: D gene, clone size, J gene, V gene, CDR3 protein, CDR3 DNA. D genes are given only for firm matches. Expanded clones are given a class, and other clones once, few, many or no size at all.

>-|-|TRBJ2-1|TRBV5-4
CASSLSVANEQFF
TGTGCCAGCAGCTTGTCCGTAGCCAATGAGCAGTTCTTC
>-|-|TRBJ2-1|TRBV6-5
CASSQILDEQFF
TGTGCCAGCAGCCAGATTTTGGATGAGCAGTTCTTC
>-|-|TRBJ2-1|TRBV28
CASSLDGNEQFF
TGTGCCAGCAGTTTGGATGGGAATGAGCAGTTCTTC
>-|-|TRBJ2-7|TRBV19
CASSIKLPGRRYYEQYF
TGTGCCAGTAGTATTAAACTACCGGGGAGGCGGTACTACGAGCAGTACTTC
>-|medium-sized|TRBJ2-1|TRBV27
CASSLSGSGNEQFF
TGTGCCAGCAGTTTGTCCGGGTCCGGGAATGAGCAGTTCTTC
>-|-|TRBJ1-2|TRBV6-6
CASSPEGSYLSYGYTF
TGTGCCAGCAGCCCCGAGGGCAGTTATCTATCCTATGGCTACACCTTC
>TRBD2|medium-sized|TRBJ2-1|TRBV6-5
CASSYTSAPYNEQFF
TGTGCCAGCAGTTACACTAGCGCCCCATACAATGAGCAGTTCTTC
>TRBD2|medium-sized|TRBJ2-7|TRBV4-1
CASSQVFSGRDEQYF
TGCGCCAGCAGCCAAGTTTTTAGCGGGAGGGACGAGCAGTACTTC
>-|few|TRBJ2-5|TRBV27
CASSLYISGDQETQYF
TGTGCCAGCAGTTTATACATTAGCGGAGACCAAGAGACCCAGTACTTC
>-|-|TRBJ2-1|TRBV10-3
CATTATSLLYNEQFF
TGTGCCACCACCGCTACTAGTCTCCTCTACAATGAGCAGTTCTTC
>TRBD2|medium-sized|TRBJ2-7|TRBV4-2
CASSPILGLAGLFEQYF
TGTGCCAGCAGCCCAATCCTGGGACTAGCGGGACTGTTCGAGCAGTACTTC
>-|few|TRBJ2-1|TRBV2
CASGATGPNEQFF
TGTGCCAGCGGCGCGACAGGACCCAATGAGCAGTTCTTC
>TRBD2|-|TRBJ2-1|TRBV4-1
CASSLRWLLAEPYNEQFF
TGCGCCAGCAGCCTCCGGTGGTTACTAGCGGAGCCCTACAATGAGCAGTTCTTC
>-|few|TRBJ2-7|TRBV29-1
CSVVLEVAYEQYF
TGCAGCGTTGTACTAGAGGTGGCCTACGAGCAGTACTTC
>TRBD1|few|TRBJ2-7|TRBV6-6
CASSYKRTGGGEQYF
TGTGCCAGCAGTTACAAGAGGACAGGGGGGGGCGAGCAGTACTTC
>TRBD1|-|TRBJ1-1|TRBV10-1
CASSDGQGLTEAFF
TGCGCCAGCAGTGACGGACAGGGTCTCACTGAAGCTTTCTTT
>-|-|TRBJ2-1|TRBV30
CAWSEAIRNEQFF
TGTGCCTGGAGTGAGGCGATTCGGAATGAGCAGTTCTTC
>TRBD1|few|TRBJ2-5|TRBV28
CASSSLDRLPQETQYF
TGTGCCAGCAGTTCCCTGGACAGGCTCCCGCAAGAGACCCAGTACTTC
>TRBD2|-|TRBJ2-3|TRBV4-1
CASSQETSGRGTDTQYF
TGCGCCAGCAGCCAAGAAACCAGCGGGAGAGGCACAGATACGCAGTATTTT
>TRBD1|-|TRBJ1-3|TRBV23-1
CASSLSTDRVYTIYF
TGCGCCAGCAGTCTGTCAACGGACAGGGTATACACCATATATTTT
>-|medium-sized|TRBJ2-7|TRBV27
CASSAGTAYEQYF
TGTGCCAGCAGCGCCGGGACGGCCTACGAGCAGTACTTC
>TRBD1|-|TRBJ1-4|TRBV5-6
CASSSTTDRGYEKLFF
TGTGCCAGCAGCTCCACAACCGACAGGGGGTACGAAAAACTGTTTTTT
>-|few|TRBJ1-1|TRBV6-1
CASSYLGTEAFF
TGTGCCAGCAGTTATCTGGGGACTGAAGCTTTCTTT
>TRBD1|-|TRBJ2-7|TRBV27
CASSYYNLGQGGYEQYF
TGTGCCAGCAGCTACTATAATCTCGGACAGGGAGGCTACGAGCAGTACTTC
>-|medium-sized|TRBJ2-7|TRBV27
CASSLAGQYLAYEQYF
TGTGCCAGCAGTCTAGCCGGACAGTATCTGGCGTACGAGCAGTACTTC
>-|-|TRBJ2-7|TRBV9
CASSVEGGPPNWQYF
TGTGCTAGCAGCGTAGAGGGGGGGCCCCCTAACTGGCAGTACTTC